A selection of T cell receptor beta chains follows, all from one sample in a study of breast tumors, draining lymph nodes, adjacent tissues. In TCRdb, the multiplex PCR reads were re-called with MiXCR into one record per CDR3 protein. Seen here are about 200,000 distinct CDR3 sequences, approximately 33% observed once, and the top ten hold 4% to 5.5%. The sample comprised axillary lymph node tissue. The source of these receptors is a female donor with breast cancer. Some clones in this sample may be carry-over from other donors' samples. Each CDR3 is given with its conserved first and last residue. A D gene is named only where the DNA matches it firmly. A clone size is listed for some rows: how often the clone was seen (once, few, many), or a class if it is expanded.

clone_size j_call d_call v_call cdr3_length cdr3_aa cdr3_nt
many TRBJ1-5 NA TRBV24-1 16 CATSGPQGHSNQPQHF TGTGCCACCAGTGGGCCCCAGGGGCATAGCAATCAGCCCCAGCATTTT
many TRBJ2-3 TRBD2 TRBV11-2 14 CASSFSGGGDTQYF TGTGCCAGCAGCTTTAGCGGGGGAGGAGATACGCAGTATTTT
NA TRBJ1-4 TRBD1 TRBV15 18 CATSSSNGQGRTNEKLFF TGTGCCACCAGCAGCTCCAATGGACAGGGGAGAACTAATGAAAAACTGTTTTTT
few TRBJ1-1 TRBD1 TRBV7-9 17 CASSLGTGAMGNTEAFF TGTGCCAGCAGCTTAGGGACAGGGGCGATGGGGAACACTGAAGCTTTCTTT
many TRBJ2-3 NA TRBV9 15 CASSVVGVSTDTQYF TGTGCCAGCAGCGTAGTGGGGGTTAGCACAGATACGCAGTATTTT
NA TRBJ2-7 TRBD1 TRBV30 15 CASTLQGAVGDEQYF TGTGCCAGCACCCTACAGGGGGCGGTGGGGGACGAGCAGTACTTC
NA TRBJ1-4 TRBD1 TRBV24-1 16 CATSDPGQGMKEKLFF TGTGCCACCAGTGATCCTGGACAGGGGATGAAGGAAAAACTGTTTTTT
NA TRBJ2-4 NA TRBV10-2 13 CASSQTGGDIQYF TGCGCCAGCAGCCAAACAGGGGGGGACATTCAGTACTTC
many TRBJ2-5 TRBD2 TRBV4-3 14 CASSPRLAQETQYF TGCGCCAGCAGCCCCAGACTAGCGCAAGAGACCCAGTACTTC
NA TRBJ1-4 TRBD1 TRBV5-1 15 CASSREGQGNEKLFF TGCGCCAGCAGCCGGGAGGGACAGGGGAATGAAAAACTGTTTTTT
many TRBJ1-6 NA TRBV5-1 15 CASSLGAKTVSPLHF TGCGCCAGCAGCTTGGGCGCCAAAACAGTTTCACCCCTCCACTTT
NA TRBJ2-3 TRBD2 TRBV7-2 16 CASSSGTTGRSDTQYF TGTGCCAGCAGCTCTGGGACTACCGGGAGATCGGATACGCAGTATTTT
many TRBJ2-1 NA TRBV2 13 CASSATSLDEQFF TGTGCCAGCAGTGCGACTAGTCTCGATGAGCAGTTCTTC
many TRBJ2-1 TRBD2 TRBV3-1 16 CASSPRSGKSYNEQFF TGTGCCAGCAGCCCTCGCAGCGGGAAAAGCTACAATGAGCAGTTCTTC
NA TRBJ2-1 TRBD2 TRBV29-1 13 CSAVAGGPNEQFF TGCAGCGCCGTAGCGGGAGGGCCTAATGAGCAGTTCTTC
NA TRBJ2-2 TRBD2 TRBV2 13 CASSATSGGELFF TGTGCCAGCAGTGCCACTAGCGGCGGGGAGCTGTTTTTT
many TRBJ2-7 TRBD2 TRBV20-1 15 CSARPLGLAAYEQYF TGCAGTGCTAGACCCTTGGGACTAGCGGCCTACGAGCAGTACTTC
many TRBJ2-3 TRBD2 TRBV11-2 18 CASSLGISTGGPTDTQYF TGTGCCAGCAGCTTAGGTATTTCTACGGGGGGGCCCACAGATACGCAGTATTTT